Below, 16 T cell receptor beta chains from the same sample are listed, as sequenced in a study of blood T cell repertoires in COVID-19. Libraries were prepared by immunoSEQ multiplex PCR; TCRdb keeps only in-frame clonotypes and omits some of them. The sample consists of roughly 150,000 clones, about four fifths of them appearing once. Sequenced material: peripheral blood. The receptors derive from an elderly woman with acute or convalescent COVID-19.

This clone was counted a single time. The J gene is TRBJ2-5, the V gene TRBV3-1 (or the pseudogene TRBV3-2), with a weak D call TRBD1 (5 bases). This CDR3 contains 13 residues. Germline CDR1 reads LGHDT; CDR2 reads YNNKEL (reference sequence). Trimming cost V 2 bases and J 5 bases, with 9 bases left between them. As DNA, the CDR3 is TGTGCCAGCAGCCAAAGCAGGGTTGAGACCCAGTACTTC. This codes for CASSQSRVETQYF.

This clone occurred a few times. This chain uses TRBV28 with TRBJ1-1, with a tentative D call TRBD1 (6 bases). Trimming left V 6 bases short and J 4 bases short, with 9 bases between. The germline CDR1 and CDR2 sequences are MDHEN and SYDVKM. The CDR3 is 12 amino acids. CDR3 nucleotide sequence: TGTGCCAGCAGCGAAGGGGGCACTGAAGCTTTCTTT. Its translation is CASSEGGTEAFF.

The J gene is TRBJ2-3, the V gene TRBV18; no firm D call. V gave up 6 bases and J gave up 3 bases, with 4 bases separating them. The CDR3 is made up of 11 amino acids. Germline V CDR1 and CDR2: KGHSH, LQKENI. CDR3 sequence reads: CASSITDTQYF. The DNA of the CDR3 is TGTGCCAGCTCCATTACAGATACGCAGTATTTT.

This clone was seen only a few times. The J gene is TRBJ2-3, the V gene TRBV24-1; 7 nucleotides line up with TRBD1. The trim removed 4 bases at V and 2 bases at J, leaving 11 bases unmatched. CDR3 length: 17 amino acids. Germline lookup yields CDR1 KGHDR and CDR2 SFDVKD. CDR3: CATSDPPGGQVTDTQYF. The CDR3 coding sequence is TGTGCCACCAGTGACCCTCCCGGAGGACAGGTCACAGATACGCAGTATTTT.

This chain joins TRBV5-6 and TRBJ2-5; TRBD1 agrees at 10 bases. J gave up 1 base and V 4 bases, and 4 bases lay outside the gene matches. Germline values: CDR1 SGHDT, CDR2 YYEEEE. There are 15 residues in the CDR3. The CDR3 coding sequence is TGTGCCAGCAGCAGGAGGACAGGGGGCCAAGAGACCCAGTACTTC. Its translation is CASSRRTGGQETQYF.

This chain links TRBV27 with TRBJ2-7; unclear D gene. The ends were cut back, 5 bases at V and 2 bases at J, with 16 bases in the middle. Germline V gives CDR1 MNHEY, CDR2 SMNVEV (reference sequence). This CDR3 region has 15 residues. The CDR3 here is CASSPLELEAYEQYF. CDR3 nucleotides: TGTGCCAGCAGTCCCCTTGAGCTCGAAGCCTACGAGCAGTACTTC.

In its sample, this clone was seen a few times. This chain links TRBV14 with TRBJ1-1; D unclear. This CDR3 has 13 residues. Germline CDR1 is SGHDN and CDR2 is FVKESK. The V gene lost 1 base and the J gene lost 8 bases, with 11 bases spanning the gap. Here the CDR3 DNA reads TGTGCCAGCAGCCAAGGGCGGAGGGTAGAAGCTTTCTTT. Translating it yields CASSQGRRVEAFF.

This clone was seen only a few times. The chain is built from TRBV9 and TRBJ1-4; D is perhaps TRBD1 (5 bases). Germline loops: CDR1 SGDLS, CDR2 YYNGEE. There are 14 residues in the CDR3. The germline V and J ends were trimmed by 2 bases and 8 bases, with 13 bases remaining between them. The CDR3 DNA is TGTGCCAGCAGCGTTTCGGCGGAGGGGGAAAAACTGTTTTTT. Amino acids: CASSVSAEGEKLFF.

The rearrangement uses TRBV28 and TRBJ1-2, with 9 bases identical to TRBD1. V shed 4 bases and J 2 bases; nucleotides not matched to a gene: 5. The germline gives CDR1 MDHEN, CDR2 SYDVKM. This CDR3 is 15 amino acids long. Here the CDR3 reads CASSSGTGWNYGYTF. CDR3 nucleotide sequence: TGTGCCAGCAGTTCCGGGACAGGGTGGAACTATGGCTACACCTTC.

The chain is built from TRBV19 and TRBJ1-4; 7 positions agree with TRBD1. With 7 bases clipped from V and 3 bases from J, the junction kept 8 bases outside the gene matches. There are 15 residues in the CDR3. Germline V gene sequence: CDR1 LNHDA, CDR2 SQIVND (reference sequence). CDR3 residues: CASIDPGQPNEKLFF. Here the CDR3 DNA reads TGTGCCAGTATCGATCCGGGACAGCCTAATGAAAAACTGTTTTTT.

The V call is TRBV7-8, the J call TRBJ1-4, with 8 nucleotides matching TRBD1. Germline CDR1 SGHVS, CDR2 FQNEAQ. V was pared by 0 bases and J by 5 bases, with 5 bases of the junction left unmatched. The CDR3 covers 16 residues. CDR3 protein: CASSLARWTGNEKLFF. In DNA, the CDR3 is TGTGCCAGCAGCTTAGCCCGTTGGACAGGGAATGAAAAACTGTTTTTT.

J is TRBJ1-2 and V is TRBV20-1; D is uncertain. Trimming left V 3 bases short and J 6 bases short, with 14 bases between. CDR3 length: 13 residues. Germline V gives CDR1 DFQATT, CDR2 SNEGSKA (reference sequence). The DNA of the CDR3 is TGCAGTGCTAGTGACACGAACATTGATGGCTACACCTTC. It specifies CSASDTNIDGYTF.

This chain's CDR3 is CASSLDAGSNYGYTF. Here the CDR3 DNA reads TGTGCCAGCAGTCTCGACGCAGGTTCGAACTATGGCTACACCTTC. This chain connects TRBV28 to TRBJ1-2; D not certain. The germline V gene has CDR1 MDHEN and CDR2 SYDVKM. The CDR3 totals 15 residues. V lost 5 bases, J lost 2 bases, and 15 bases lay in between.

The V call is TRBV19, the J call TRBJ2-3; 7 bases agree with TRBD2. In germline, CDR1 is LNHDA, CDR2 SQIVND (reference sequence). The J segment lost 2 bases and the V segment lost 7 bases, leaving 6 bases of the junction unmatched. The CDR3 runs 14 residues. CDR3 nucleotide sequence: TGTGCCAGTACTTTGGGGGGGGACACAGATACGCAGTATTTT. Protein: CASTLGGDTDTQYF.

This chain links TRBV7-2 with TRBJ2-5; maybe TRBD1 (5 bases). The CDR3 loop spans 15 amino acids. CDR1 and CDR2 from the germline V gene are SGHTA and FQGNSA. V lost 5 bases and J lost 2, with 15 bases in between. As DNA, the CDR3 is TGTGCCAGCAGCCCCAGGGTTGGGGTACAAGAGACCCAGTACTTC. This codes for CASSPRVGVQETQYF.

This clone was found once. J is TRBJ2-7 and V is TRBV2; 11 bases agree with TRBD2. This CDR3 has 16 residues. V was pared by 4 bases and J by 1 base, with 6 bases of the junction left unmatched. Germline values: CDR1 SNHLY, CDR2 FYNNEI. The CDR3 region has the DNA TGTGCCAGCAGTGCGTCTAGCGGGAGGAGATCCTACGAGCAGTACTTC. This translates into CASSASSGRRSYEQYF.